Below, 3 T cell receptor beta chains from the same sample are listed, as sequenced in a study of blood T cell repertoires in COVID-19. The repertoire was sequenced with immunoSEQ multiplex PCR; TCRdb's copy has only in-frame clones and lacks some. The table records 150,000 or so clones, about 84% of them present only once. Specimen: peripheral blood. Receptors originate from a man aged 60-69 years with active or convalescent COVID-19.

This chain connects TRBV7-9 to TRBJ2-1, with 10 bases that match TRBD2. This CDR3 is built from 17 residues. With V trimmed by 2 bases and J by 4 bases, 8 bases remained unmatched. CDR1 is SEHNR and CDR2 is FQNEAQ in the germline V gene (reference sequence). The CDR3 reads CASSLLISGGPYNEQFF. The CDR3 nucleotides are TGTGCCAGCAGCTTATTGATTAGCGGGGGGCCTTACAATGAGCAGTTCTTC.

The rearrangement uses TRBV5-6 and TRBJ2-7; 9 bases fit TRBD1. CDR3 size: 16 residues. The V and J ends lost 4 bases and 6 bases, in that order; junction bases with no gene match: 14. Germline assignment: CDR1 SGHDT and CDR2 YYEEEE. CDR3 nucleotide sequence: TGTGCCAGCAGCCGGCGGTCCGGGACAGGGCGCATCGAGCAGTACTTC. It yields the protein CASSRRSGTGRIEQYF.

The rearrangement uses TRBV12-3 or TRBV12-4 and TRBJ1-2; no clear D. The CDR3 spans 13 residues. V was pared by 1 base and J by 3 bases, with 6 bases between. This CDR3 is CASSLGQDYGYTF. CDR3 bases: TGTGCCAGCAGTTTAGGTCAGGACTATGGCTACACCTTC.